These 30 T cell receptor beta chains were sequenced from one sample in a study of OX40 agonist ivuxolimab in advanced cancers. Sequencing was performed with immunoSEQ multiplex PCR; in TCRdb, only in-frame clones are kept and a portion is missing. This table has fewer than 85,000 clones, around 87% appearing once. The sample was CD4+ or CD8+ T cells sorted from blood, taken in a trial of the OX40 agonist ivuxolimab. The receptor set was obtained from an adult with an advanced solid tumor such as melanoma, head and neck, liver or kidney cancer.

The chain couples TRBV7-2 to TRBJ1-1; 7 nucleotides align to TRBD1. Germline CDR1 is SGHTA and CDR2 is FQGNSA. The junction had 1 base not matched to a gene; V was cut back by 6 bases and J by 0 bases. The CDR3 totals 13 residues. The CDR3 nucleotides read TGTGCCAGCAGTCAGGGGGTGAACACTGAAGCTTTCTTT. This encodes CASSQGVNTEAFF.

The rearrangement links TRBV5-1 to TRBJ2-5; TRBD2 matches 9 bases. This CDR3 has 15 amino acids. Trimming at V came to 1 base and at J to 5 bases, leaving 6 bases not matched to a gene. From germline, CDR1 is SGHRS and CDR2 YFSETQ. The CDR3 bases are TGCGCCAGCAGCTTGAGCGGGGGGCAGAGTGAGACCCAGTACTTC. Amino acid sequence: CASSLSGGQSETQYF.

The genes are TRBV6-5 and TRBJ2-5, with D possibly called TRBD1 or TRBD2 (5 bases each). Trimming shortened V by 5 bases and J by 5 bases, and 12 bases separated the two germline ends. Germline CDR1 MNHEY, CDR2 SVGAGI. The length of the CDR3 is 13 residues. CDR3 sequence reads: CASSPRAGETQYF. The CDR3 nucleotides are TGTGCCAGCAGTCCCAGGGCGGGCGAGACCCAGTACTTC.

V is TRBV7-3 and J is TRBJ2-3, with 13 bases lining up with TRBD2. This CDR3 has 14 residues. Trimming took 4 bases from V and 9 from J; bases not matched to a gene: 4. Germline CDR1 and CDR2: SGHTA and FQGTGA. The CDR3 coding sequence is TGTGCCAGCAGCTCGGGACTAGCGGGATCGACGCAGTATTTT. It is translated as CASSSGLAGSTQYF.

This clone was counted between two and nine times. The chain uses TRBV15 and TRBJ1-5, with 7 bases fitting TRBD1. Germline-derived CDR1 and CDR2 are LNHNV and YYDKDF (reference sequence). J lost 3 bases, V lost 0 bases, and 5 bases had no gene match. The CDR3 spans 16 residues. For the CDR3, the DNA is TGTGCCACCAGCAGAGATGTGGGACAGTACAATCAGCCCCAGCATTTT. This gives the protein CATSRDVGQYNQPQHF.

V is TRBV5-4 and J is TRBJ2-3; D is perhaps TRBD2 (5 bases). Trimming left V 4 bases short and J 4 bases short, with 10 bases between. Germline V lookup: CDR1 SGHNT, CDR2 YYREEE (reference sequence). The CDR3 covers 13 residues. The CDR3, as DNA: TGTGCCAGCAGCGCCGCGGGCGCAGATACGCAGTATTTT. It encodes CASSAAGADTQYF. Full variable domain (outside the CDR3, taken from reference TRBV5-4 and TRBJ2-3): ETGVTQSPTHLIKTRGQQVTLRCSSQSGHNTVSWYQQALGQGPQFIFQYYREEENGRGNFPPRFSGLQFPNYSSELNVNALELDDSALYLCASSAAGADTQYFGPGTRLTVL.

Remarks on this clone: The junction and the germline gene differ at one end; a read error may be behind it. V usage is TRBV28 and J usage is TRBJ2-7; the match to TRBD2 covers 7 bases. Germline CDR1 is MDHEN and CDR2 is SYDVKM. The CDR3 is 13 residues long. Written as DNA, the CDR3 is TGTGCCAGCAGGGAGGGAGGGATCTACGGGCAGTACTTC. Translated: CASREGGIYGQYF.

The chain carries TRBV27 and TRBJ2-7; D may be TRBD1 (7 bases). V shed 3 bases and J shed 2 bases, with 14 bases lying between them. The CDR3 is 15 amino acids. Per germline, CDR1 MNHEY and CDR2 SMNVEV (reference sequence). The CDR3 nucleotides are TGTGCCAGCAGTTTCAAGGAGGGGGCAACCTACGAGCAGTACTTC. This gives the protein CASSFKEGATYEQYF.

The rearrangement links TRBV19 to TRBJ2-6, with TRBD2 as a possible D gene (5 bases). Germline V lookup: CDR1 LNHDA, CDR2 SQIVND (reference sequence). The V and J ends lost 1 base and 1 base respectively, with 8 bases between them. The CDR3 length is 16 residues. The DNA for the CDR3 is TGTGCCAGTAGTATAGGCGGAGGTTCTGGGGCCAACGTCCTGACTTTC. Translated: CASSIGGGSGANVLTF.

This clone was recorded only once. The chain links TRBV6-1 to TRBJ1-2, with a weak D call TRBD1 (5 bases). Germline CDR1 MNHNS, CDR2 SASEGT. The CDR3 spans 14 residues. Deletions cut 8 bases from V and 6 bases from J, with 19 bases between. The CDR3 reads CASARVGPIDGYTF. The CDR3 DNA is TGTGCCAGCGCTCGGGTGGGGCCGATAGATGGCTACACCTTC.

This clone was seen once. The chain couples TRBV7-3 to TRBJ2-5, with D possibly TRBD1 on 7 matching bases. The CDR3 extends over 15 amino acids. Trimming removed 5 bases at V and 3 bases at J, with 16 bases between. CDR1 is SGHTA and CDR2 is FQGTGA in the germline V gene. As DNA, the CDR3 is TGTGCCAGCAGCGCCCGAGGCGGGACAGAAGAGACCCAGTACTTC. Its protein is CASSARGGTEETQYF. The full variable domain, in which reference TRBV7-3 and TRBJ2-5 provide the parts outside the CDR3, is GAGVSQTPSNKVTEKGKYVELRCDPISGHTALYWYRQSLGQGPEFLIYFQGTGAADDSGLPNDRFFAVRPEGSVSTLKIQRTERGDSAVYLCASSARGGTEETQYFGPGTRLLVL.

The rearrangement joins TRBV19 to TRBJ1-1, with D possibly being TRBD1 (5 bases). CDR3 length: 16 residues. Trimming shortened V by 5 bases and J by 5 bases, and 21 bases separated the two germline ends. Germline-derived CDR1 and CDR2 are LNHDA and SQIVND (reference sequence). The CDR3 nucleotides are TGTGCCAGTAGTCTGCAGGGAGGGTCTAAGACGACTGAAGCTTTCTTT. Residues: CASSLQGGSKTTEAFF.

The chain couples TRBV18 to TRBJ1-2; D gene unclear. The CDR3 covers 12 residues. Deletions cut 5 bases from V and 4 bases from J, with 8 bases between. Germline V gene lookup returns CDR1 KGHSH and CDR2 LQKENI. CDR3 sequence: CASSMESYGYTF. CDR3 in DNA: TGTGCCAGCTCAATGGAGAGCTATGGCTACACCTTC.

The V and J genes are TRBV6-1 and TRBJ2-3; 7 bases match TRBD1. With 10 bases clipped from V and 2 bases from J, the junction kept 6 bases outside the gene matches. Looked up from germline, CDR1 is MNHNS and CDR2 is SASEGT. The CDR3 sequence is 13 residues long. CDR3 in amino acids: CAIQTGNTDTQYF. The CDR3 DNA sequence: TGTGCCATTCAGACAGGGAACACAGATACGCAGTATTTT.

The chain combines TRBV6-5 with TRBJ1-2; D is uncertain. The CDR3 is 15 amino acids. V lost 0 bases, J lost 8 bases, and 16 bases lay in between. The germline V gene has CDR1 MNHEY and CDR2 SVGAGI. The CDR3 coding sequence is TGTGCCAGCAGTTACTCGCCTGTCAGCAGTGAGGGCTACACCTTC. Encoded protein: CASSYSPVSSEGYTF.

The J gene is TRBJ1-5, the V gene TRBV2; the D is unclear. V gave up 4 bases and J gave up 0 bases, with 7 bases separating them. In germline, CDR1 is SNHLY, CDR2 FYNNEI. The CDR3 extends over 14 amino acids. The CDR3 DNA reads as TGTGCCAGCAGTGCGGGGAATAGCAATCAGCCCCAGCATTTT. It encodes CASSAGNSNQPQHF.

This clone is a singleton in its sample. The J gene is TRBJ2-1, the V gene TRBV6-1, with TRBD2 matching over 10 bases. The germline gives CDR1 MNHNS, CDR2 SASEGT. The CDR3 length is 13 residues. V lost 3 bases and J lost 12; bases outside the gene matches: 5. The CDR3 here is CASSDERGGLQFF. CDR3 nucleotide sequence: TGTGCCAGCAGTGATGAGCGGGGGGGCCTGCAGTTCTTC.

The chain carries TRBV5-6 and TRBJ2-5; D is possibly TRBD1 (5 bases). Between the trimmed V and J ends, which lost 0 bases and 3 bases, there was a span of 12 bases. This CDR3 is 15 amino acids long. CDR1 and CDR2 (germline): SGHDT, YYEEEE. The DNA for the CDR3 is TGTGCCAGCAGCTTGGCCTTGACAGCCGAAGAGACCCAGTACTTC. Its translation: CASSLALTAEETQYF. The full variable domain, in which reference TRBV5-6 and TRBJ2-5 provide the parts outside the CDR3, is DAGVTQSPTHLIKTRGQQVTLRCSPKSGHDTVSWYQQALGQGPQFIFQYYEEEERQRGNFPDRFSGHQFPNYSSELNVNALLLGDSALYLCASSLALTAEETQYFGPGTRLLVL.

CDR3 sequence reads: CASSEQGPSDTQYF. In DNA, the CDR3 is TGTGCCAGCAGCGAACAGGGCCCCTCCGATACGCAGTATTTT. The rearrangement uses TRBV2 and TRBJ2-3; D is possibly TRBD1 (6 bases). The length of the CDR3 is 14 residues. Per germline, CDR1 SNHLY and CDR2 FYNNEI. V lost 6 bases and J 6 bases, leaving 16 bases between the germline ends.

The CDR3 is CASSYSEGLAGYF. The CDR3 region has the DNA TGTGCCAGCAGTTACTCGGAAGGACTAGCGGGATACTTC. This chain joins TRBV6-5 and TRBJ2-5; 12 bases line up with TRBD2. After removal of 0 bases from V and 14 bases from J, the junction contained 4 bases not matched to a gene. Germline CDR1 and CDR2: MNHEY and SVGAGI. The CDR3 contains 13 residues.

This clone was seen once. This chain connects TRBV6-1 to TRBJ2-3, with D uncertain. The CDR3 runs 11 residues. From germline, CDR1 is MNHNS and CDR2 SASEGT. Trimming pared 6 bases from V and 1 base from J, leaving 2 bases between. The CDR3 DNA sequence: TGTGCCAGCAGCCGCACAGATACGCAGTATTTT. Its protein is CASSRTDTQYF.

V is TRBV10-3 and J is TRBJ2-3, with D perhaps TRBD1 or TRBD2 (5 bases each). Deletions cut 3 bases from V and 4 bases from J, with 11 bases between. This CDR3 contains 14 residues. The germline V gene has CDR1 ENHRY and CDR2 SYGVKD. CDR3 sequence reads: CAISDGKGPDTQYF. The CDR3 DNA follows: TGTGCCATCAGTGACGGAAAGGGACCAGATACGCAGTATTTT.

The chain combines TRBV10-3 with TRBJ2-7, with a possible D match to TRBD2 (6 bases). From germline, CDR1 is ENHRY and CDR2 SYGVKD. The CDR3 is made up of 13 amino acids. Between the trimmed V and J ends, which lost 10 bases and 3 bases, there was a span of 16 bases. The CDR3 protein is CATRAYGSYEQYF. The CDR3 DNA reads TGTGCCACCCGGGCCTACGGGAGCTACGAGCAGTACTTC.

The table lists this clone with a few counts. This chain uses TRBV30 with TRBJ2-7; tentative D call: TRBD2 (6 bases). CDR3 length equals 16 residues. V was cut by 4 bases and J by 1 base, with 20 bases left in between. Per germline, CDR1 GTSNPN and CDR2 SVGIG (reference sequence). CDR3 coding DNA: TGTGCCTGGAAGCCCCTAGCGCCGCCAGGGTCCTACGAGCAGTACTTC. As protein: CAWKPLAPPGSYEQYF.

This rearrangement joins TRBV29-1 to TRBJ2-7; D is tentatively TRBD1 or TRBD2 (5 bases each). Trimming removed 6 bases at V and 5 bases at J, with 11 bases between. Per germline, CDR1 SQVTM and CDR2 ANQGSEA. This CDR3 contains 11 residues. The CDR3 loop is CSVGVRNEQYF. The CDR3 coding sequence is TGCAGCGTGGGGGTAAGGAACGAGCAGTACTTC.

The chain has TRBV7-6 and TRBJ1-1; possible D gene TRBD1, 6 bases. The CDR3 extends over 15 amino acids. Trimming left V 5 bases short and J 2 bases short, with 15 bases between. Per the germline V gene, CDR1 is SGHVS and CDR2 is FNYEAQ. CDR3: CASSPGAGANTEAFF. The CDR3 DNA reads TGTGCCAGCAGCCCGGGGGCGGGGGCCAACACTGAAGCTTTCTTT.

The V gene is TRBV2, the J gene TRBJ2-6, with 9 bases that match TRBD1. Germline assignment: CDR1 SNHLY and CDR2 FYNNEI. V lost 5 bases, J lost 0 bases, and 8 bases stayed unmatched. The CDR3 consists of 18 residues. The CDR3 sequence is CASSPPGQGGSGANVLTF. In DNA form, the CDR3 reads TGTGCCAGCAGTCCTCCGGGACAGGGAGGCTCTGGGGCCAACGTCCTGACTTTC. The complete variable domain, with remaining parts taken from reference TRBV2 and TRBJ2-6, reads EPEVTQTPSHQVTQMGQEVILRCVPISNHLYFYWYRQILGQKVEFLVSFYNNEISEKSEIFDDQFSVERPDGSNFTLKIRSTKLEDSAMYFCASSPPGQGGSGANVLTFGAGSRLTVL.

This rearrangement joins TRBV5-4 to TRBJ1-1, with D uncertain. Trimming took off 0 bases at V and 1 base at J, with 4 bases between the two ends. Germline assignment: CDR1 SGHNT and CDR2 YYREEE (reference sequence). This CDR3 comprises 13 residues. CDR3 sequence reads: CASSLVWNTEAFF. The CDR3 nucleotides are TGTGCCAGCAGCTTGGTTTGGAACACTGAAGCTTTCTTT.

The gene calls are TRBV19 and TRBJ2-7, with 10 bases lining up with TRBD1. J was trimmed by 6 bases and V by 5 bases; bases with no gene match: 7. The CDR3 consists of 14 residues. Germline CDR1 and CDR2: LNHDA and SQIVND (reference sequence). Here the CDR3 reads CASSPTGGNREQYF. CDR3 DNA: TGTGCCAGTAGTCCGACAGGGGGCAACCGCGAGCAGTACTTC. Together with reference TRBV19 and TRBJ2-7, the CDR3 gives the full variable domain: DGGITQSPKYLFRKEGQNVTLSCEQNLNHDAMYWYRQDPGQGLRLIYYSQIVNDFQKGDIAEGYSVSREKKESFPLTVTSAQKNPTAFYLCASSPTGGNREQYFGPGTRLTVT.

A word on this clone: The sample holds other DNA sequences that translate to the same CDR3. The CDR3 coding sequence is TGTGCCAGCTCGCCCGTCAGGAGCAATCAGCCCCAGCATTTT. The encoded protein is CASSPVRSNQPQHF. This chain uses TRBV18 with TRBJ1-5; D ambiguous. V was cut by 6 bases and J by 1 base, with 10 bases left in between. This CDR3 has 14 residues. Germline V gene data show CDR1 as KGHSH and CDR2 as LQKENI.